Listed below are T cell receptor beta chains from one sample, sequenced in a study of cytotoxic CD8 clonotypes in ibrutinib-treated CLL. The table came from immunoSEQ multiplex PCR; TCRdb's copy has only in-frame clones and leaves some out. The sample gives fewer than 25,000 clones, approximately 68% of which show up once; around 26% is in the top ten. This material consisted of PBMCs, taken after 24 months of ibrutinib treatment. These receptors were obtained from a human donor with chronic lymphocytic leukemia. The CDR3 runs from the conserved cysteine through the conserved F or W. Fields, in order: clone size, D gene, J gene, V gene, CDR3 protein, CDR3 DNA. A D gene is named only where the DNA matches it firmly. Size tells how often a clone was seen (once, few, many) or the class of an expanded clone, and some rows leave it out.

clone_size: .
d_call: TRBD1
j_call: TRBJ1-4
v_call: TRBV5-4
cdr3_aa: CASSLTGLGEKLFF
cdr3_nt: TGTGCCAGCAGCCTGACAGGGTTGGGTGAAAAACTGTTTTTT

clone_size: .
d_call: .
j_call: TRBJ1-1
v_call: TRBV19
cdr3_aa: CASGYRNTEAFF
cdr3_nt: TGTGCCAGTGGATACAGGAACACTGAAGCTTTCTTT

clone_size: many
d_call: .
j_call: TRBJ1-2
v_call: TRBV11-2
cdr3_aa: CASSLTQSRDDYGYTF
cdr3_nt: TGTGCCAGCAGCTTAACCCAAAGCAGGGATGACTATGGCTACACCTTC

clone_size: few
d_call: .
j_call: TRBJ2-3
v_call: TRBV6-1
cdr3_aa: CASSPTGGTDTQYF
cdr3_nt: TGTGCCAGCAGTCCGACAGGTGGCACAGATACGCAGTATTTT

clone_size: .
d_call: TRBD2
j_call: TRBJ2-3
v_call: TRBV2
cdr3_aa: CASSSGSGGFTDTQYF
cdr3_nt: TGTGCCAGCAGTAGCGGATCGGGGGGGTTCACAGATACGCAGTATTTT

clone_size: .
d_call: .
j_call: TRBJ2-1
v_call: TRBV11-2
cdr3_aa: CASRKEVSYNEQFF
cdr3_nt: TGTGCCAGCAGAAAGGAGGTTTCCTACAATGAGCAGTTCTTC

clone_size: .
d_call: .
j_call: TRBJ1-5
v_call: TRBV9
cdr3_aa: CASSLNSNQPQHF
cdr3_nt: TGTGCCAGCAGTCTCAATAGCAATCAGCCCCAGCATTTT

clone_size: .
d_call: TRBD1
j_call: TRBJ2-4
v_call: TRBV5-1
cdr3_aa: CASTRDRDKNIQYF
cdr3_nt: TGCGCCAGCACCCGGGACAGAGACAAAAACATTCAGTACTTC

clone_size: .
d_call: .
j_call: TRBJ1-1
v_call: TRBV19
cdr3_aa: CASGTVNTEAFF
cdr3_nt: TGTGCCTCCGGGACGGTGAACACTGAAGCTTTCTTT

clone_size: .
d_call: TRBD1
j_call: TRBJ1-1
v_call: TRBV5-6
cdr3_aa: CASRTKGAINTEAFF
cdr3_nt: TGTGCCAGCAGGACGAAGGGGGCAATCAACACTGAAGCTTTCTTT

clone_size: .
d_call: .
j_call: TRBJ2-6
v_call: TRBV5-5
cdr3_aa: CASSLELVGANVLTF
cdr3_nt: TGTGCCAGCAGCTTGGAACTGGTTGGGGCCAACGTCCTGACTTTC

clone_size: .
d_call: .
j_call: TRBJ1-2
v_call: TRBV7-9
cdr3_aa: CATDKTLGYGYTF
cdr3_nt: TGTGCCACCGATAAGACACTCGGCTATGGCTACACCTTC

clone_size: .
d_call: TRBD2
j_call: TRBJ2-1
v_call: TRBV11-2
cdr3_aa: CASSLEGLAGAAFYNEQFF
cdr3_nt: TGTGCCAGCAGCTTAGAGGGGCTAGCGGGGGCCGCATTCTACAATGAGCAGTTCTTC

clone_size: once
d_call: TRBD2
j_call: TRBJ2-3
v_call: TRBV29-1
cdr3_aa: CSVGAGEADTQYF
cdr3_nt: TGCAGCGTTGGGGCGGGGGAGGCAGATACGCAGTATTTT

clone_size: .
d_call: TRBD1
j_call: TRBJ1-2
v_call: TRBV18
cdr3_aa: CASSPTGGSYGYTF
cdr3_nt: TGTGCCAGCTCACCGACAGGGGGTTCCTATGGCTACACCTTC

clone_size: .
d_call: TRBD1
j_call: TRBJ1-1
v_call: TRBV2
cdr3_aa: CASSGGQGNTEAFF
cdr3_nt: TGTGCCAGCAGTGGGGGACAGGGGAACACTGAAGCTTTCTTT

clone_size: .
d_call: .
j_call: TRBJ1-1
v_call: TRBV7-9
cdr3_aa: CASSLDRQGNTEAFF
cdr3_nt: TGTGCCAGCAGCTTGGATAGGCAGGGGAACACTGAAGCTTTCTTT

clone_size: .
d_call: .
j_call: TRBJ2-7
v_call: TRBV5-1
cdr3_aa: CASSLDTGSLREYF
cdr3_nt: TGCGCCAGCAGCTTGGACACGGGTTCGCTCAGGGAGTACTTC

clone_size: .
d_call: .
j_call: TRBJ2-3
v_call: TRBV7-9
cdr3_aa: CASSLEGRGTDTQYF
cdr3_nt: TGTGCCAGCAGCTTAGAGGGTAGGGGCACAGATACGCAGTATTTT

clone_size: .
d_call: .
j_call: TRBJ1-2
v_call: TRBV5-1
cdr3_aa: CASTPDRGHYGYTF
cdr3_nt: TGCGCCAGCACCCCTGATCGGGGTCACTATGGCTACACCTTC

clone_size: .
d_call: TRBD1
j_call: TRBJ2-7
v_call: TRBV6-1
cdr3_aa: CASSEAYGQGRNEQYF
cdr3_nt: TGTGCCAGCAGTGAAGCGTACGGACAGGGGAGGAACGAGCAGTACTTC

clone_size: .
d_call: TRBD1
j_call: TRBJ1-2
v_call: TRBV5-1
cdr3_aa: CASSFGTGGPYGYTF
cdr3_nt: TGCGCCAGCAGCTTCGGGACAGGGGGCCCCTATGGCTACACCTTC

clone_size: .
d_call: .
j_call: TRBJ2-3
v_call: TRBV13
cdr3_aa: CASSPFHVLTDTQYF
cdr3_nt: TGTGCCAGCAGCCCCTTCCACGTACTCACAGATACGCAGTATTTT

clone_size: .
d_call: .
j_call: TRBJ2-5
v_call: TRBV10-2
cdr3_aa: CASSAGVIETQYF
cdr3_nt: TGCGCCAGCAGCGCAGGGGTTATCGAGACCCAGTACTTC

clone_size: .
d_call: .
j_call: TRBJ2-1
v_call: TRBV27
cdr3_aa: CAERGSSYNEQFF
cdr3_nt: TGTGCAGAACGGGGTAGCTCCTACAATGAGCAGTTCTTC

clone_size: few
d_call: .
j_call: TRBJ1-5
v_call: TRBV18
cdr3_aa: CASSRVEGNQPQHF
cdr3_nt: TGTGCCAGCTCACGAGTCGAGGGCAATCAGCCCCAGCATTTT

clone_size: .
d_call: .
j_call: TRBJ1-1
v_call: TRBV19
cdr3_aa: CASSMSGTLNTEAFF
cdr3_nt: TGTGCCAGTAGTATGTCCGGGACTCTGAACACTGAAGCTTTCTTT

clone_size: .
d_call: .
j_call: TRBJ2-3
v_call: TRBV6-5
cdr3_aa: CASRFYSGLTDTQYF
cdr3_nt: TGTGCCAGCAGATTCTACAGCGGGTTGACAGATACGCAGTATTTT

clone_size: .
d_call: .
j_call: TRBJ2-7
v_call: TRBV14
cdr3_aa: CASSPRFGGEQYF
cdr3_nt: TGTGCCAGCAGCCCCAGGTTCGGGGGCGAGCAGTACTTC

clone_size: .
d_call: .
j_call: TRBJ2-7
v_call: TRBV5-1
cdr3_aa: CASSLAARQWTYEQYF
cdr3_nt: TGCGCCAGCAGCTTGGCCGCGAGACAGTGGACCTACGAGCAGTACTTC

clone_size: .
d_call: .
j_call: TRBJ2-7
v_call: TRBV29-1
cdr3_aa: CSAGAGPSEQYF
cdr3_nt: TGCAGCGCCGGGGCAGGGCCCTCCGAGCAGTACTTC

clone_size: .
d_call: TRBD1
j_call: TRBJ1-1
v_call: TRBV27
cdr3_aa: CASSHNPQGEAFF
cdr3_nt: TGTGCCAGCAGTCACAATCCACAGGGGGAAGCTTTCTTT

clone_size: once
d_call: TRBD1
j_call: TRBJ1-2
v_call: TRBV5-1
cdr3_aa: CASSSNRDRGTANYGYTF
cdr3_nt: TGCGCCAGCAGTTCTAACCGGGACAGGGGGACTGCTAACTATGGCTACACCTTC

clone_size: .
d_call: .
j_call: TRBJ2-6
v_call: TRBV19
cdr3_aa: CASSIRSGNRFVLTF
cdr3_nt: TGTGCCAGTAGTATAAGATCTGGGAATCGGTTCGTCCTGACTTTC

clone_size: .
d_call: TRBD1
j_call: TRBJ1-1
v_call: TRBV5-1
cdr3_aa: CASSLGDRGLTEAFF
cdr3_nt: TGCGCCAGCAGCTTGGGAGACAGGGGGCTGACTGAAGCTTTCTTT

clone_size: .
d_call: .
j_call: TRBJ1-3
v_call: TRBV18
cdr3_aa: CASSPPQKNSGNTIYF
cdr3_nt: TGTGCCAGCTCACCACCGCAGAAAAACTCTGGAAACACCATATATTTT

clone_size: .
d_call: TRBD1
j_call: TRBJ1-1
v_call: TRBV7-8
cdr3_aa: CASSLTGGNTEAFF
cdr3_nt: TGTGCCAGCAGCCTGACAGGGGGCAACACTGAAGCTTTCTTT

clone_size: few
d_call: .
j_call: TRBJ2-2
v_call: TRBV9
cdr3_aa: CASSVGRVSGTGELFF
cdr3_nt: TGTGCCAGCAGCGTAGGAAGGGTGTCGGGCACCGGGGAGCTGTTTTTT

clone_size: .
d_call: .
j_call: TRBJ2-3
v_call: TRBV11-2
cdr3_aa: CASSLDPGGTDTQYF
cdr3_nt: TGTGCCAGCAGCTTAGATCCGGGGGGCACAGATACGCAGTATTTT

clone_size: .
d_call: .
j_call: TRBJ2-1
v_call: TRBV29-1
cdr3_aa: CSVDKGNNEQFF
cdr3_nt: TGCAGCGTTGATAAGGGGAACAATGAGCAGTTCTTC

clone_size: .
d_call: TRBD1
j_call: TRBJ1-4
v_call: TRBV5-1
cdr3_aa: CASSIGQGTGEKLFF
cdr3_nt: TGCGCCAGCAGCATCGGACAGGGGACGGGAGAAAAACTGTTTTTT

clone_size: few
d_call: .
j_call: TRBJ2-2
v_call: TRBV2
cdr3_aa: CASSLRQTTGELFF
cdr3_nt: TGTGCCAGCAGTCTGAGACAGACAACCGGGGAGCTGTTTTTT

clone_size: once
d_call: .
j_call: TRBJ2-3
v_call: TRBV12-5
cdr3_aa: CASGLVQHTDTQYF
cdr3_nt: TGTGCTAGTGGTTTGGTACAGCACACAGATACGCAGTATTTT

clone_size: .
d_call: TRBD1
j_call: TRBJ1-1
v_call: TRBV5-4
cdr3_aa: CASSWGGTGENTEAFF
cdr3_nt: TGTGCCAGCAGCTGGGGGGGTACAGGGGAGAACACTGAAGCTTTCTTT

clone_size: few
d_call: TRBD1
j_call: TRBJ2-7
v_call: TRBV4-2
cdr3_aa: CASSQDLGQTSYEQYF
cdr3_nt: TGTGCCAGCAGCCAAGATTTGGGACAGACTTCCTACGAGCAGTACTTC

clone_size: .
d_call: .
j_call: TRBJ2-1
v_call: TRBV19
cdr3_aa: CASTPRGRSSYNEQFF
cdr3_nt: TGTGCCAGTACCCCGAGAGGCAGGAGCTCCTACAATGAGCAGTTCTTC

clone_size: .
d_call: TRBD1
j_call: TRBJ1-2
v_call: TRBV11-2
cdr3_aa: CASSQTGGRYGYTF
cdr3_nt: TGTGCCAGCAGCCAAACAGGGGGCCGGTATGGCTACACCTTC

clone_size: few
d_call: TRBD1
j_call: TRBJ2-1
v_call: TRBV6-6
cdr3_aa: CASSSSGTGYNEQFF
cdr3_nt: TGTGCCAGCAGTTCCTCCGGGACAGGGTACAATGAGCAGTTCTTC

clone_size: few
d_call: TRBD2
j_call: TRBJ2-3
v_call: TRBV5-6
cdr3_aa: CASSLYLRGGAPDTQYF
cdr3_nt: TGTGCCAGCAGCTTGTATTTACGCGGGGGGGCCCCAGATACGCAGTATTTT

clone_size: .
d_call: TRBD2
j_call: TRBJ2-3
v_call: TRBV5-5
cdr3_aa: CASSLLGLDTDTQYF
cdr3_nt: TGTGCCAGCAGCTTGCTGGGACTAGACACAGATACGCAGTATTTT

clone_size: many
d_call: .
j_call: TRBJ1-4
v_call: TRBV13
cdr3_aa: CASSERTSPGGGKKLFF
cdr3_nt: TGTGCCAGCAGCGAGCGGACATCTCCGGGGGGCGGGAAAAAACTGTTTTTT

clone_size: .
d_call: TRBD1
j_call: TRBJ1-1
v_call: TRBV6-6
cdr3_aa: CASSSSGQGVGTEAFF
cdr3_nt: TGTGCCAGCAGCTCCTCCGGACAGGGGGTGGGCACTGAAGCTTTCTTT

clone_size: .
d_call: .
j_call: TRBJ1-1
v_call: TRBV10-3
cdr3_aa: CAISESGRASGGRPEAFF
cdr3_nt: TGTGCCATCAGTGAGTCAGGCAGGGCTTCTGGGGGAAGGCCTGAAGCTTTCTTT

clone_size: few
d_call: .
j_call: TRBJ2-1
v_call: TRBV7-9
cdr3_aa: CASSSTSLGEQFF
cdr3_nt: TGTGCCAGCAGCTCAACTAGTCTCGGTGAGCAGTTCTTC

clone_size: few
d_call: TRBD1
j_call: TRBJ1-2
v_call: TRBV2
cdr3_aa: CATGQGAHGYTF
cdr3_nt: TGTGCCACCGGACAGGGGGCCCATGGCTACACCTTC

clone_size: .
d_call: .
j_call: TRBJ2-1
v_call: TRBV11-2
cdr3_aa: CASSQLQGPWNEQFF
cdr3_nt: TGTGCCAGCAGCCAGCTCCAGGGCCCGTGGAATGAGCAGTTCTTC

clone_size: .
d_call: .
j_call: TRBJ2-2
v_call: TRBV19
cdr3_aa: CASSATGFGELFF
cdr3_nt: TGTGCCAGTAGTGCAACAGGGTTCGGGGAGCTGTTTTTT

clone_size: .
d_call: .
j_call: TRBJ2-7
v_call: TRBV2
cdr3_aa: CASSLQFYEQYF
cdr3_nt: TGTGCCAGCAGTTTGCAGTTCTACGAGCAGTACTTC